The 22 T cell receptor beta chains below were found in one sample sequenced in a study of vaccination effects on CD4 cells after COVID-19. TCRdb's table, derived via immunoSEQ multiplex PCR, lists solely in-frame clones and lacks some. The sample includes under 40,000 clones, about 65% of them seen just once. On roughly day 10 of culture, CD4+ T cells were separated out. Their antigen targets remain unknown. The starting material was CD4+ T cells from PBMCs cultured without peptide, obtained before COVID-19 vaccination. Source of these receptors: a human donor who received a COVID-19 vaccine.

This clone came up once. V usage is TRBV5-4 and J usage is TRBJ2-7, with 7 bases lining up with TRBD2. CDR3 length: 15 amino acids. The V segment lost 5 bases and the J segment 0 bases; nucleotides outside the gene matches: 8. CDR1 SGHNT and CDR2 YYREEE come from the germline V gene (reference sequence). CDR3 nucleotide sequence: TGTGCCAGCAGATTGCTAGCGGACGACTCCTACGAGCAGTACTTC. This translates into CASRLLADDSYEQYF.

This rearrangement joins TRBV4-1 to TRBJ2-3; 8 bases fit TRBD1. The length of the CDR3 is 18 residues. The J segment lost 4 bases and the V segment lost 4 bases, leaving 16 bases of the junction unmatched. CDR1 and CDR2 (germline): MGHRA, YSYEKL. The CDR3 here is CASSRGRGSDRAPDTQYF. CDR3 coding DNA: TGCGCCAGCAGCCGAGGTAGAGGTTCGGACAGGGCTCCAGATACGCAGTATTTT.

This chain joins TRBV5-1 and TRBJ2-7; 8 bases fit TRBD2. The length of the CDR3 is 13 residues. Germline V CDR1 and CDR2: SGHRS, YFSETQ. Trimming cost V 4 bases and J 6 bases; bases outside gene matches: 6. The CDR3 DNA reads as TGCGCCAGCAGCACCGGGACTAGTTCCGAGCAGTACTTC. Encoded protein: CASSTGTSSEQYF.

This rearrangement joins TRBV4-2 to TRBJ2-5; possible D gene TRBD2, 6 bases. V gave up 1 base and J gave up 0 bases, with 9 bases separating them. CDR1 is LGHNA and CDR2 is YNFKEQ in the germline V gene. The length of the CDR3 is 15 residues. CDR3 coding DNA: TGTGCCAGCAGCCAAGTTGGGACTTACCAAGAGACCCAGTACTTC. Translating gives CASSQVGTYQETQYF.

The chain couples TRBV29-1 to TRBJ2-3; 9 nucleotides match TRBD1. CDR1 and CDR2 (germline): SQVTM, ANQGSEA. The CDR3 has 12 residues. V lost 7 bases to trimming and J lost 9 bases; unmatched junction nucleotides: 8. CDR3 residues: CSAGDRANTQYF. For the CDR3, the DNA is TGCAGCGCTGGGGACAGGGCAAACACGCAGTATTTT.

This rearrangement joins TRBV5-6 to TRBJ2-1; a possible D gene is TRBD1 (6 bases). Trimming took off 0 bases at V and 7 bases at J, with 14 bases between the two ends. The CDR3 has 15 amino acids. Germline CDR1 SGHDT, CDR2 YYEEEE. For the CDR3, the DNA is TGTGCCAGCAGCTTGGGGGGGCCAGTGGGGAATGAGCAGTTCTTC. It specifies CASSLGGPVGNEQFF.

The genes are TRBV28 and TRBJ1-1; D is possibly TRBD1 (6 bases). The CDR3 has 13 residues. Germline V gives CDR1 MDHEN, CDR2 SYDVKM. The germline V and J ends were trimmed by 4 bases and 8 bases, with 14 bases remaining between them. The CDR3, as DNA: TGTGCCAGCAGTTGGCTAGACAGGAGCGAAGCTTTCTTT. Translating it yields CASSWLDRSEAFF.

The rearrangement joins TRBV24-1 to TRBJ1-4; D is unclear. The germline V gene encodes CDR1 KGHDR and CDR2 SFDVKD. V lost 5 bases and J 0 bases, leaving 9 bases between the germline ends. The CDR3 spans 15 residues. The DNA of the CDR3 is TGTGCCACCAGTGGCAACAGTGCAACTAATGAAAAACTGTTTTTT. It translates to CATSGNSATNEKLFF.

This chain links TRBV3-1 (or the pseudogene TRBV3-2) with TRBJ1-3; D not certain. The germline gives CDR1 LGHDT, CDR2 YNNKEL (reference sequence). The CDR3 sequence is 14 residues long. The V end lost 4 bases, the J end lost 0 bases, and 7 bases lay between the germline ends. In nucleotides, the CDR3 is TGTGCCAGCAGCCCGAGGGTCTCTGGAAACACCATATATTTT. Translated: CASSPRVSGNTIYF.

In this sample, this clone turned up a few times. V and J are TRBV4-1 and TRBJ2-2; TRBD2 aligns across 10 bases. The V and J ends lost 3 bases and 5 bases, in that order; junction bases with no gene match: 12. Germline V gives CDR1 MGHRA, CDR2 YSYEKL. The CDR3 contains 18 residues. The CDR3 loop is CASSHRGLAGVGTGELFF. The CDR3, as DNA: TGCGCCAGCAGCCACCGAGGGCTAGCGGGAGTGGGAACCGGGGAGCTGTTTTTT.

This clone was picked up one time. The chain employs TRBV24-1 and TRBJ2-3; possible D gene TRBD2, 5 bases. With 0 bases removed from V and 1 base from J, the gap between germline ends came to 13 bases. The germline V gene encodes CDR1 KGHDR and CDR2 SFDVKD. The CDR3 spans 17 residues. CDR3 nucleotide sequence: TGTGCCACCAGTGATTTGGGACCGATCGGGGGCACAGATACGCAGTATTTT. Residues: CATSDLGPIGGTDTQYF.

V and J are TRBV6-2 or TRBV6-3 and TRBJ2-1; TRBD2 might be the D (6 bases). V was trimmed by 5 bases and J by 9 bases, leaving 14 bases between them. Germline lookup yields CDR1 MNHEY and CDR2 SVGEGT. The CDR3 spans 13 residues. The CDR3, as DNA: TGTGCCAGCAGTACGGGAGTCCAGAGTGAGCAGTTCTTC. Translation gives CASSTGVQSEQFF.

The genes are TRBV5-1 and TRBJ1-1, with no clear D. Germline V CDR1 and CDR2: SGHRS, YFSETQ. This CDR3 comprises 14 residues. The ends were cut back, 0 bases at V and 4 bases at J, with 10 bases in the middle. CDR3 sequence (DNA): TGCGCCAGCAGCTTGGTTAGCGAGGGCACTGAAGCTTTCTTT. It translates to CASSLVSEGTEAFF.

This chain connects TRBV18 to TRBJ2-3; D unclear. The CDR3 is 13 residues long. The germline CDR1 and CDR2 sequences are KGHSH and LQKENI. V was clipped by 1 base and J by 4 bases, with 6 bases between them. The CDR3 bases are TGTGCCAGCTCACCACTAGTGCCAGATACGCAGTATTTT. This translates into CASSPLVPDTQYF.

J is TRBJ2-3 and V is TRBV5-4, with D tentatively TRBD1 or TRBD2 (5 bases each). The CDR3 contains 15 residues. CDR1 is SGHNT, CDR2 YYREEE, per germline (reference sequence). V lost 3 bases and J lost 1, with 12 bases in between. CDR3 DNA sequence: TGTGCCAGCAGCTCCAAAGTGGGGGGCACAGATACGCAGTATTTT. As protein: CASSSKVGGTDTQYF.

This clone came up a few times. The chain links TRBV27 to TRBJ1-5, with D maybe TRBD1 (6 bases). Trimming left V 4 bases short and J 0 bases short, with 10 bases between. CDR3 length: 15 residues. Germline values: CDR1 MNHEY, CDR2 SMNVEV (reference sequence). The CDR3 DNA reads as TGTGCCAGCAGTTCAGGACAGACTAGCAATCAGCCCCAGCATTTT. Translated, it gives CASSSGQTSNQPQHF.

Only a few counts were recorded for this clone. V is TRBV2 and J is TRBJ1-2; D gene unclear. The CDR3 totals 11 residues. V lost 7 bases and J 3 bases, leaving 6 bases between the germline ends. Germline V gene lookup returns CDR1 SNHLY and CDR2 FYNNEI. Written as DNA, the CDR3 is TGTGCCAGCAAGGAGGACTATGGCTACACCTTC. Translation gives CASKEDYGYTF.

The rearrangement joins TRBV6-5 to TRBJ1-2; D is unclear. Trimming took off 0 bases at V and 5 bases at J, with 13 bases between the two ends. The CDR3 totals 15 residues. CDR1 and CDR2 from the germline V gene are MNHEY and SVGAGI. The CDR3 protein is CASSYSGWTDYGYTF. The DNA for the CDR3 is TGTGCCAGCAGTTACTCCGGGTGGACGGATTATGGCTACACCTTC.

V usage is TRBV15 and J usage is TRBJ2-7; 9 nucleotides match TRBD1. This CDR3 is 15 amino acids long. V shed 5 bases, J shed 0 bases, and the junction held 5 bases outside the gene matches. Germline V gene lookup returns CDR1 LNHNV and CDR2 YYDKDF (reference sequence). The CDR3 sequence is CATSRRQGGSYEQYF. Here the CDR3 DNA reads TGTGCCACCAGCCGAAGACAGGGGGGCTCCTACGAGCAGTACTTC.

V and J are TRBV5-6 and TRBJ1-2, with D possibly TRBD1 on 5 matching bases. V lost 4 bases and J lost 2, with 15 bases in between. Looked up from germline, CDR1 is SGHDT and CDR2 is YYEEEE. The CDR3 has 15 residues. CDR3 residues: CASSPWDGKNYGYTF. DNA for the CDR3: TGTGCCAGCAGCCCATGGGACGGAAAGAACTATGGCTACACCTTC.

The J gene is TRBJ1-1, the V gene TRBV11-1, with a possible D match to TRBD1 (5 bases). The CDR3 has 13 residues. Trimming shortened V by 3 bases and J by 2 bases, and 7 bases separated the two germline ends. Germline loops: CDR1 SGHAT, CDR2 FQDESV (reference sequence). CDR3 DNA: TGTGCCAGCAGCTTTGGACATAACACTGAAGCTTTCTTT. It encodes CASSFGHNTEAFF.

V gene TRBV3-1 (or the pseudogene TRBV3-2) combines with J gene TRBJ1-1; D remains unclear. Germline assignment: CDR1 LGHDT and CDR2 YNNKEL (reference sequence). The CDR3 has 15 amino acids. Trimming removed 1 base from V and 3 bases from J, with 12 bases in between. CDR3 region: CASSQVWVDYTEAFF. In nucleotides, the CDR3 is TGTGCCAGCAGCCAAGTCTGGGTCGATTACACTGAAGCTTTCTTT.